This T cell receptor (beta chain) was sequenced during a study of memory CD4+ T cells and cytomegalovirus serostatus (dated by TCRdb to the late 2010s). About the full investigation: The 35 or so healthy Belgian adults in the cohort included 9 who were CMV seropositive and around 25 who were CMV seronegative. To replicate a published TCR-based CMV serostatus classifier, the researchers sequenced the CD4+ memory TCRbeta repertoires of a Belgian cohort whose cytomegalovirus serostatus was known.

The Quick-DNA Microprep Kit was used to extract genomic DNA from the sorted cells. Amplification of TCRbeta DNA was done with the immunoSEQ hsTCRbeta kit, following the protocol from the manufacturer. An Illumina MiSeq instrument was used to sequence the TCRbeta libraries. In the authors' own workflow: After out-of-frame sequences were removed, under 2.5 million distinct TCRbeta sequences remained, averaging about 67,000 per individual. Each individual was scored by the count of 150 or so previously reported CMV-associated TCRbeta sequences and the total productive distinct TCRbeta count. A beta-binomial model was reimplemented in Python, and scikit-learn random forests with default parameters were trained on US cohort data. Classifier performance on the Belgian cohort was reported as the median AUC with percentile confidence intervals calculated over 10,000 bootstrap iterations. The source is immuneACCESS, and TCRdb retained only in-frame sequences with V and J called. Part of the clones is not carried over; for the studies checked, unresolved V genes explain less than half of this, and the remainder is unexplained. V and J calls plus clone size are reproduced from that table; the DNA served to infer D and trimming. Counted in this sample were about 92,000 clones; about four fifths of them appeared once. Approximately 4% of the sample is taken by the ten largest.

General conclusions and limits of the study: Only CD4+CD45RO+ memory cells were sequenced, in contrast to the original study, in which naive and memory CD4+ and CD8+ populations were covered. Results were interpreted as suggesting that the CMV-associated TCR signature is largely present in the CD4+ memory repertoire. Of roughly 170 previously reported CMV-associated TCRbeta sequences, approximately 70 appeared in the CD4+ memory repertoires, each in one to five individuals. On the Belgian cohort, the classifier built on the original framework reached a median bootstrapped AUC of approximately 0.95, with a 95% CI of 0.76-1.00. For predicting CMV serostatus, the median bootstrapped AUC was about 0.95 using the original framework and approximately 0.91 using a US-trained random forest.

The germline V gene (reference sequence) sets CDR1 to SGHNT and CDR2 to YYREEE. Trimming accounts for 4 bases at V and 3 bases at J, while the number of junction bases matched to no gene is 2. The CDR3 measures 13 amino acids from cysteine to phenylalanine. The sequence is cut down to CDR3 DNA, 39 bases in frame from base 1. Concerning this clone: Its cognate antigen has yet to be identified. Per-nucleotide qualities are absent, and no much larger clonotype sits a single base away.

A FACSAria II was used to sort memory CD4+ T cells, defined as single viable CD3+CD4+CD8-CD45RO+ cells. CMV serostatus was determined using a Roche Elecsys assay that detects serum IgG against CMV pp150, pp28, p38 and p52. Once the samples were thawed, total CD4+ T cells were enriched through positive selection using CD4 magnetic microbeads. The samples came from a separate study whose specific focus was interrogating the CD4+ T cell memory repertoire. Following standard operating procedures, peripheral blood mononuclear cells were isolated and cryopreserved, while serum was kept at -80 degrees C. The staining relied on CD3-PerCP (BW264/56), CD4-APC (RPA-T4), CD45RO-PE (UCHT1) and CD8-Pacific Orange (3B5) antibodies, and Sytox blue was used to exclude non-viable cells.

This TCR was recovered from an adult in good health and CMV-seropositive. Sequencing was performed on memory CD4+ T cells from blood. The sequence joins TRBV5-4 to TRBJ2-7; 9 junctional bases match TRBD1. The CDR3 amino acid sequence is: CASSTGGRYEQYF. The bases read TGTGCCAGCAGCACAGGGGGCCGCTACGAGCAGTACTTC.